Listed here are 20 T cell receptor beta chains from one sample, sequenced in a study of human T cells and chemical hapten exposure. It was the library that attached unique molecular identifiers to individual cDNA molecules. TCRdb itself ran the reads through MiXCR, one entry per CDR3 protein. The sample holds over 950 distinct CDR3 sequences; 53% are singletons and the top ten take about 6%. The treatment was: therapeutic diphenylcyclopropenone sensitization with weekly scalp DPC. This sample comprised whole blood, obtained before DPC sensitization or 2, 6, or about 24 weeks after (not recorded which). These TCRs come from an adult with alopecia areata. Some clones in this sample may be carry-over from other donors' samples. This table probably holds off-target reads from a library built for another chain.

A single count supports this clonotype. The chain carries TRBV9 and TRBJ1-1; D is possibly TRBD1 (5 bases). V was trimmed by 3 bases and J by 11 bases, leaving 20 bases between them. The CDR3 is made up of 14 amino acids. Per germline, CDR1 SGDLS and CDR2 YYNGEE. The chain's CDR3 is CASSGQTTHNGAFF. DNA of the CDR3: TGTGCCAGCAGCGGACAGACAACGCATAATGGGGCTTTCTTT.

The V call is TRBV19, the J call TRBJ2-7; TRBD2 agrees at 13 bases. V trimming: 6 bases; J trimming: 4 bases; junction bases outside the gene matches: 9. Germline V CDR1 and CDR2: LNHDA, SQIVND (reference sequence). The CDR3 totals 16 residues. DNA for the CDR3: TGTGCCAGTAGCCGCGTCGGGACTAGCGGGATGTACGAGCAGTACTTC. Encoded protein: CASSRVGTSGMYEQYF.

The chain uses TRBV30 and TRBJ2-6, with unresolved D. Germline V gene data show CDR1 as GTSNPN and CDR2 as SVGIG (reference sequence). Trimming left V 0 bases short and J 4 bases short, with 7 bases between. This CDR3 has 14 amino acids. CDR3 loop: CAWSVGPGANVLTF. The CDR3, as DNA: TGTGCCTGGAGTGTCGGGCCAGGGGCCAACGTCCTGACTTTC.

The chain is built from TRBV5-1 and TRBJ2-1, with 10 bases matching TRBD2. The CDR3 length is 14 residues. Trimming took 3 bases from V and 13 from J; bases not matched to a gene: 10. CDR1 is SGHRS, CDR2 YFSETQ, per germline. Written as DNA, the CDR3 is TGCGCCAGCAGCTCGGGGCTAGCGGGAGCCTATCAGTTCTTC. It yields the protein CASSSGLAGAYQFF.

Details on this clonotype: The junction shows a germline mismatch at one end, possibly a read error. The V and J genes are TRBV3-1 and TRBJ1-3, with a tentative D call TRBD1 (6 bases). Germline CDR1 reads LGHDT; CDR2 reads YNNKEL (reference sequence). This CDR3 is built from 13 residues. The CDR3 protein is CASSQVQGTTIYF. The CDR3 DNA sequence: TGTGCCAGCAGCCAAGTACAGGGAACCACCATATATTTT.

The chain combines TRBV5-1 with TRBJ1-1; D is possibly TRBD1 (6 bases). From germline, CDR1 is SGHRS and CDR2 YFSETQ. V was pared by 0 bases and J by 5 bases, with 11 bases between. The CDR3 has 14 amino acids. CDR3 bases: TGCGCCAGCAGCTTGGGTGGGGGCTCGACTGAAGCTTTCTTT. Residues: CASSLGGGSTEAFF.

This clonotype occurred a few times. This chain connects TRBV2 to TRBJ2-3, with D perhaps given as TRBD1 or TRBD2 (5 bases each). Germline V gives CDR1 SNHLY, CDR2 FYNNEI. The CDR3 contains 14 residues. V was trimmed by 6 bases and J by 0 bases, leaving 10 bases between them. CDR3 sequence: CASRPGPSTDTQYF. CDR3 coding DNA: TGTGCCAGCAGGCCGGGACCCAGCACAGATACGCAGTATTTT.

The genes are TRBV12-3 or TRBV12-4 and TRBJ1-1; tentatively, D is TRBD1 (6 bases). This CDR3 spans 13 amino acids. V was clipped by 5 bases and J by 10 bases, with 17 bases between them. The CDR3 sequence is CASSTDGQTIAFF. The CDR3 region has the DNA TGTGCCAGCAGTACGGACGGACAGACGATAGCTTTCTTT.

This chain joins TRBV5-4 and TRBJ2-1, with TRBD1 matching over 11 bases. CDR3 size: 14 residues. CDR1 and CDR2 from the germline V gene are SGHNT and YYREEE (reference sequence). V dropped 2 bases and J dropped 8; count of bases not matched to a gene: 3. This chain's CDR3 is CASSLRTGGDEQFF. The CDR3 nucleotides read TGTGCCAGCAGCTTAAGGACAGGGGGCGATGAGCAGTTCTTC.

This clonotype was counted a few times. The chain joins TRBV29-1 to TRBJ2-3, with TRBD1 matching 9 bases. CDR1 and CDR2 (germline): SQVTM, ANQGSEA. This CDR3 contains 14 residues. The V and J ends lost 2 bases and 3 bases, in that order; junction bases with no gene match: 3. The CDR3 DNA is TGCAGCGTTGAACTCGGACAGGGGACAGATACGCAGTATTTT. It translates to CSVELGQGTDTQYF.

The rearrangement links TRBV5-5 to TRBJ2-1, with 9 bases fitting TRBD2. The germline gives CDR1 SGHKS, CDR2 YYEKEE (reference sequence). The junction had 3 bases not matched to a gene; V was cut back by 2 bases and J by 6 bases. This CDR3 has 14 residues. CDR3 coding DNA: TGTGCCAGCAGCTTAGCGGGGGGCGCCAATGAGCAGTTCTTC. Protein sequence: CASSLAGGANEQFF.

The V call is TRBV25-1, the J call TRBJ1-2; possibly TRBD1 for D (5 bases). The CDR3 contains 13 residues. The germline V and J ends were trimmed by 2 bases and 8 bases, with 12 bases remaining between them. Germline-derived CDR1 and CDR2 are MGHDK and SYGVNS. CDR3 in DNA: TGTGCCAGCAGTGAAGAGGGGCTTTGGGGCTACACCTTC. Translation: CASSEEGLWGYTF.

This clonotype occurred a few times. In DNA form, the CDR3 reads TGTGCCAGCAAAGGACAAGACCTCTCCTACGAGCAGTACTTC. Translated: CASKGQDLSYEQYF. The J gene is TRBJ2-7, the V gene TRBV6-1; maybe TRBD1 (5 bases). This CDR3 is 14 amino acids long. Germline V gene data show CDR1 as MNHNS and CDR2 as SASEGT. The ends were cut back, 7 bases at V and 0 bases at J, with 13 bases in the middle.

In DNA form, the CDR3 reads TGTGCCAGCAGCACCAGACAGGGCAATGAGCAGTTCTTC. Translating gives CASSTRQGNEQFF. The V gene is TRBV9, the J gene TRBJ2-1; 7 nucleotides agree with TRBD1. The V gene's germline CDR1 is SGDLS and CDR2 YYNGEE. V lost 4 bases, J lost 6 bases, and 4 bases stayed unmatched. There are 13 residues in the CDR3.

Only one count was recorded for this clonotype. V usage is TRBV5-4 and J usage is TRBJ2-3; D remains ambiguous. V lost 0 bases and J 9 bases, leaving 11 bases between the germline ends. CDR3 length equals 13 residues. Looked up from germline, CDR1 is SGHNT and CDR2 is YYREEE (reference sequence). This chain's CDR3 is CASSLVPAETQYF. CDR3 nucleotide sequence: TGTGCCAGCAGCTTGGTACCTGCCGAGACGCAGTATTTT.

This chain uses TRBV29-1 with TRBJ1-6; 7 bases are a match to TRBD1. The CDR3 is 14 residues long. CDR1 is SQVTM, CDR2 ANQGSEA, per germline. With V trimmed by 6 bases and J by 5 bases, 7 bases remained unmatched. The CDR3, as DNA: TGCAGCGTCAGGTGGGACAGTAATAATTCACCCCTCCACTTT. As protein: CSVRWDSNNSPLHF.

The gene calls are TRBV5-6 and TRBJ2-7; TRBD1 matches 7 bases. With V trimmed by 4 bases and J by 5 bases, 6 bases remained unmatched. This CDR3 contains 13 residues. Germline values: CDR1 SGHDT, CDR2 YYEEEE. CDR3 loop: CASSPDRDHEQYF. Here the CDR3 DNA reads TGTGCCAGCAGCCCTGACAGGGACCACGAGCAGTACTTC.

This clonotype was detected a few times. The chain is built from TRBV7-2 and TRBJ1-1; D not certain. The germline V and J ends were trimmed by 5 bases and 1 base, with 8 bases remaining between them. CDR3 length: 13 residues. CDR1 SGHTA and CDR2 FQGNSA come from the germline V gene. The CDR3 spells CASSRSENTEAFF. CDR3 DNA: TGTGCCAGCAGCCGTAGCGAGAACACTGAAGCTTTCTTT.

The J gene is TRBJ2-2, the V gene TRBV5-1; D remains ambiguous. The CDR3 contains 14 residues. The V gene lost 0 bases and the J gene lost 6 bases, with 9 bases spanning the gap. Germline V gene data show CDR1 as SGHRS and CDR2 as YFSETQ. The CDR3 loop is CASSLVISAGELFF. In nucleotides, the CDR3 is TGCGCCAGCAGCTTGGTAATCAGTGCCGGGGAGCTGTTTTTT.

The V gene is TRBV27, the J gene TRBJ2-1, with D perhaps TRBD2 (7 bases). This CDR3 spans 16 amino acids. V shed 4 bases and J shed 7 bases, with 20 bases lying between them. CDR1 is MNHEY and CDR2 is SMNVEV in the germline V gene (reference sequence). This chain's CDR3 is CASSSSIGGARNEQFF. CDR3 nucleotides: TGTGCCAGCAGTTCTAGTATAGGGGGGGCGAGGAATGAGCAGTTCTTC.